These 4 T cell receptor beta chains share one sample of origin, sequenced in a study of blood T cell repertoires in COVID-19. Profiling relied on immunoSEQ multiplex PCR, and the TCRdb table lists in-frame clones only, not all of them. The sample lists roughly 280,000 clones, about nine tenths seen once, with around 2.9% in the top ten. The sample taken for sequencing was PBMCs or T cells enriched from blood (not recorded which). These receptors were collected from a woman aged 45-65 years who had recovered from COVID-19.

CDR3 in amino acids: CASREGRSSYNSPLHF. The CDR3 coding sequence is TGTGCCAGCAGGGAGGGCCGGAGCTCCTATAATTCACCCCTCCACTTT. V and J are TRBV5-4 and TRBJ1-6; D is ambiguous. Trimming removed 5 bases from V and 0 bases from J, with 12 bases in between. CDR1 is SGHNT, CDR2 YYREEE, per germline (reference sequence). This CDR3 contains 16 residues.

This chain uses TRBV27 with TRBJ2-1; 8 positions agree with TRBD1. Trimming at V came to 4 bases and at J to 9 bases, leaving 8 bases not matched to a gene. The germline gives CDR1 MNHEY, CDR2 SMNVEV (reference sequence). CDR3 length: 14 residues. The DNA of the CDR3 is TGTGCCAGCAGTTCCACCTGGACAGGGACTGAGCAGTTCTTC. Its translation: CASSSTWTGTEQFF.

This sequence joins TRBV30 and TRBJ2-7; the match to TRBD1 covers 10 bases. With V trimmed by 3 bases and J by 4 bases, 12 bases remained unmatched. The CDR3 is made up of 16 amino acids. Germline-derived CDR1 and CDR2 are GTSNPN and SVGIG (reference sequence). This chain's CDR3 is CAWSDYPGQGTYEQYF. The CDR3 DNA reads TGTGCCTGGAGCGATTACCCGGGACAGGGGACGTACGAGCAGTACTTC.

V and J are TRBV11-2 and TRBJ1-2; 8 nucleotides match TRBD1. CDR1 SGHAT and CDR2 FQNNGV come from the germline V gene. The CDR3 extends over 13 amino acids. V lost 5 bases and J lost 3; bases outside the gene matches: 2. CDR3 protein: CASSKDRDYGYTF. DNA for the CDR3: TGTGCCAGCAGCAAGGACAGGGACTATGGCTACACCTTC.